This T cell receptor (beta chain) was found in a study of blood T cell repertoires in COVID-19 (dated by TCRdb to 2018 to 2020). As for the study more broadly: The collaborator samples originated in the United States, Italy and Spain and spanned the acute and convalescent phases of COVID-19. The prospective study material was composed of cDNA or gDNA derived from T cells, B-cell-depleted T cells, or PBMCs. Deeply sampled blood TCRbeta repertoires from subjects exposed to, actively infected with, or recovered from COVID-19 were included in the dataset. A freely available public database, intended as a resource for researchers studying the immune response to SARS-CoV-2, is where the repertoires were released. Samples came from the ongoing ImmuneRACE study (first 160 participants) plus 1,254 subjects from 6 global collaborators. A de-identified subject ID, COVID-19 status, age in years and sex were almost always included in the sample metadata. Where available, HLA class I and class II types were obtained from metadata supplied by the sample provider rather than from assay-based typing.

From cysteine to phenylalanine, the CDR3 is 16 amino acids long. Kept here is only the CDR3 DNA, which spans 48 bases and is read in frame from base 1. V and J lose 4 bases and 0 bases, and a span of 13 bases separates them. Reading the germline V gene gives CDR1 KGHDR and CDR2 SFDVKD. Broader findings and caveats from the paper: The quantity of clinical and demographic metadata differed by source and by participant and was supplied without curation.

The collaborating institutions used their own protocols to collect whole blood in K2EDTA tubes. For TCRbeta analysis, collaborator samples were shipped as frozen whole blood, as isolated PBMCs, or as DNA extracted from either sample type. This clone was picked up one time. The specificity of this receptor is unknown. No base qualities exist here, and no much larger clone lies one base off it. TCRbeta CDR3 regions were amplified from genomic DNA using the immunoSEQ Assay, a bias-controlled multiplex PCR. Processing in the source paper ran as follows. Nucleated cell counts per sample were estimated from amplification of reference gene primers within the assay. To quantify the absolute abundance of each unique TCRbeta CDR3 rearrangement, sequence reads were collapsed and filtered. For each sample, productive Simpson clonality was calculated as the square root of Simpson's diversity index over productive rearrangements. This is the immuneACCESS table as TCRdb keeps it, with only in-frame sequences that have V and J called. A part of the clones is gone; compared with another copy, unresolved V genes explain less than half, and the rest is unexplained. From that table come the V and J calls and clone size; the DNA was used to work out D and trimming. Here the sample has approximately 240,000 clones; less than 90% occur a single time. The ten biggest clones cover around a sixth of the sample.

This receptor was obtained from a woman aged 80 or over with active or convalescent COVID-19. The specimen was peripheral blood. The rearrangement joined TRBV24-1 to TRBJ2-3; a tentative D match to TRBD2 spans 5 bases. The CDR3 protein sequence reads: CATSENSGPSTDTQYF. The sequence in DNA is TGTGCCACCAGTGAAAACAGCGGACCTAGCACAGATACGCAGTATTTT.